The present TCR beta chain was sequenced within a study of radiotherapy plus CTLA-4 blockade in lung cancer. Turning to the study itself: Across the patients, objective responses occurred in under 20%, and disease control in roughly 33%. General study findings and limits: Blood TCR clones of tumor origin expanded after radiotherapy plus ipilimumab. Among reported predictors of response, early blood T cell clone dynamics with interferon-beta performed best.

In chemo-refractory metastatic non-small-cell lung cancer, patients got ipilimumab CTLA-4 blockade together with focal radiation. Sequenced by immunoSEQ multiplex PCR; TCRdb stores in-frame clones only, minus some. The table records 50,000 or so clones, 70% to 80% of them present only once. As to this clone: Its target is not known.

The germline V gene encodes CDR1 MNHNS and CDR2 SASEGT. V lost 3 bases, J lost 10 bases, and 14 bases lay in between. CDR3 size: 13 residues. Sample: peripheral blood, taken from a patient treated with radiotherapy plus ipilimumab. This sequence was found in a human donor with non-small cell lung cancer who had stable disease on radiotherapy plus ipilimumab. The rearrangement links TRBV6-1 to TRBJ2-3; D not certain. CDR3 nucleotides: TGTGCCAGCAGTGAGGGGATGCGGTCTTCGCAGTATTTT. Encoded protein: CASSEGMRSSQYF.